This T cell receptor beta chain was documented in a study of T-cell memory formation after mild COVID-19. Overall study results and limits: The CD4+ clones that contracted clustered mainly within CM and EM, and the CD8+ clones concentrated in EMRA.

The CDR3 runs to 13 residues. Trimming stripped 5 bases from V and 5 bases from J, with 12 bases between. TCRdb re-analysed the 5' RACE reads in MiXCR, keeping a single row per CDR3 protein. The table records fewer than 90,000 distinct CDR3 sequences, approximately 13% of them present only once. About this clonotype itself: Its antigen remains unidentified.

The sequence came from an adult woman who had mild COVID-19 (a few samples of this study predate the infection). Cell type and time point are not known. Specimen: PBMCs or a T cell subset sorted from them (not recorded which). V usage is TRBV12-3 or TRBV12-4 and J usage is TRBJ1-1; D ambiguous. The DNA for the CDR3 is TGTGCCAGCAGTGATCAAGGATGGACTGAAGCTTTCTTT. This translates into CASSDQGWTEAFF.